This T cell receptor (beta chain) originates from a study of blood T cell repertoires in COVID-19. The wider study: Collection of acute and convalescent COVID-19 samples took place in the United States, Italy and Spain.

For this clone: The junction shows a germline mismatch at one end, possibly a read error.

Looked up from germline, CDR1 is MNHEY and CDR2 is SVGAGI. This CDR3 spans 11 amino acids. The protocol was immunoSEQ multiplex PCR, while the TCRdb copy is restricted to in-frame clones and leaves out a portion. The sample contains 150,000 to 200,000 clones, about 92% of which appear only once. Sequencing was done on a sample of peripheral blood. The chain has TRBV6-5 and TRBJ1-2, with TRBD1 matching over 7 bases. The clonotype comes from a woman in her sixties or seventies with COVID-19, enrolled during active disease. For the CDR3, the DNA is TGTGCCAGCAGTTACGAGGGGGCGGTACATTTC. Its protein product is CASSYEGAVHF.